This T cell receptor (beta chain) was observed in a study of beta chain features in type 1 diabetes. There are a few counts of this clone. V lost 6 bases and J lost 0, with 9 bases in between. In germline, CDR1 is MNHNY, CDR2 SVGAGI (reference sequence). CDR3 size: 14 residues. Expressed TCRB transcripts got sequenced, as all isolated RNA was reverse transcribed. Some clones are missing from TCRdb's copy, which holds only in-frame ones; the method was immunoSEQ multiplex PCR. The data contain about 150,000 clones, approximately 10% of them singletons. The sequence was obtained from a man aged 18 to 30 in good health. The sample taken for sequencing was central memory CD4+ T cells from blood. The chain carries TRBV6-6 and TRBJ1-3; no firm D call. The DNA for the CDR3 is TGTGCCAGCAGCCACGGGCGCTCTGGAAACACCATATATTTT. Translating gives CASSHGRSGNTIYF.